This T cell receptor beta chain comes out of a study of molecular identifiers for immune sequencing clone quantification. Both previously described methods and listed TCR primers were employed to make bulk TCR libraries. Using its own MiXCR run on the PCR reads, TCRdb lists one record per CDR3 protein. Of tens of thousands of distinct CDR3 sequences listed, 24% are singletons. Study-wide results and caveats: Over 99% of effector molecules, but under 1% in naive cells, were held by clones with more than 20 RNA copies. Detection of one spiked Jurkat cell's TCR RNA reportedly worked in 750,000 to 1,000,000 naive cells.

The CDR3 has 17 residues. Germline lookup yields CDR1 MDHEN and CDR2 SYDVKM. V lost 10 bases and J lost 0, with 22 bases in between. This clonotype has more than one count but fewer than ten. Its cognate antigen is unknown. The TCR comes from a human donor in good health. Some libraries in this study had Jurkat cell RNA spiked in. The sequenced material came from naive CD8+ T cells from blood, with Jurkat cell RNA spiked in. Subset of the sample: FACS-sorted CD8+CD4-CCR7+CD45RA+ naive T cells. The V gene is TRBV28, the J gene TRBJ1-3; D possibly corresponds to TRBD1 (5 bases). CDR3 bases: TGTGCCATCAGAGATGGGGCGGACTGGAGCTCTGGAAACACCATATATTTT. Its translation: CAIRDGADWSSGNTIYF.